Detailed here is one TCR beta chain. The antigen is not known. This specimen belongs to a study of cytomegalovirus exposure and HLA in healthy donors. Researchers ran the PCR with 60 Vbeta and 13 Jbeta primers. Using immunoSEQ multiplex PCR, the repertoire was profiled, and TCRdb retains in-frame clones only, with some absent. Among more than 110,000 clones listed, about 80% were seen once. Per the germline V gene, CDR1 is MNHEY and CDR2 is SMNVEV (reference sequence). Trimming took off 8 bases at V and 0 bases at J, with 11 bases between the two ends. The length of the CDR3 is 14 residues. General study results and limits: A few chains tied to CMV proved CMV antigen-specific in vitro. A later analysis reportedly identified an Asian-associated ancestry cluster as carrying fewer N-insertions than the approximately 620-donor mean. Later analysis associated a missense DCLRE1C variant with TCR beta V- and J-gene trimming. The authors listed 150 to 200 TCR beta chains as cytomegalovirus-associated.

The chain employs TRBV27 and TRBJ2-1, with no clear D. The source is a male donor in good health and CMV-seropositive. Sequencing used PBMCs. CDR3 residues: CASSGLSSYNEQFF. DNA of the CDR3: TGTGCCAGCTCAGGATTAAGCTCCTACAATGAGCAGTTCTTC.